This TCR beta chain was identified during a study of CD8 T cells in ankylosing spondylitis. Via MiXCR, TCRdb re-called the 5' RACE reads, giving one row per CDR3 protein. In the table there are approximately 300,000 distinct CDR3 sequences, 20% of which are singletons. There are 18 residues in the CDR3. Germline V gene data show CDR1 as LGHDT and CDR2 as YNNKEL (reference sequence). After removal of 6 bases from V and 3 bases from J, the junction contained 15 bases not matched to a gene. Sample: blood, either unsorted or a sorted T cell fraction (not recorded which). The sequence derives from a male donor with ankylosing spondylitis or in good health (not recorded which). This chain links TRBV3-1 with TRBJ1-4, with 8 bases lining up with TRBD1. The CDR3 coding sequence is TGTGCCAGCAGTCCCGGACAGGGTGGTGGTGGACCTAATGAAAAACTGTTTTTT. Amino acids: CASSPGQGGGGPNEKLFF. Complete variable domain (other parts from reference TRBV3-1 and TRBJ1-4): DTAVSQTPKYLVTQMGNDKSIKCEQNLGHDTMYWYKQDSKKFLKIMFSYNNKELIINETVPNRFSPKSPDKAHLNLHINSLELGDSAVYFCASSPGQGGGGPNEKLFFGSGTQLSVL.